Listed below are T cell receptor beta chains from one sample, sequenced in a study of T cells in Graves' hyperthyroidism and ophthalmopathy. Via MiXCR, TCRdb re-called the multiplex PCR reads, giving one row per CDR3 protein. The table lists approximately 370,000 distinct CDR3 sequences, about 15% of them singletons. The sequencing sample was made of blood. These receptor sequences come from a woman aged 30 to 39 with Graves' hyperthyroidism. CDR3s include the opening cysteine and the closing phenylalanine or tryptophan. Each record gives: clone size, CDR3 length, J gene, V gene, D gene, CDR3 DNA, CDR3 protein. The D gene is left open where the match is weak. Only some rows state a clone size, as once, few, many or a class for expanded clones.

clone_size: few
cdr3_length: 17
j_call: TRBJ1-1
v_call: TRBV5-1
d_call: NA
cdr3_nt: TGCGCCAGCAGCTTGGCGGCAGGGGAGGGAACAAAGGCAGAAGCTTTCTTT
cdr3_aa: CASSLAAGEGTKAEAFF

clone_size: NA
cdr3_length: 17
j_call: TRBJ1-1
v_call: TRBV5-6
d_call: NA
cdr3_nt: TGTGCCAGCAGCTTGGCCATTTCGCAGGGAATGAACACTGAAGCTTTCTTT
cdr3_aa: CASSLAISQGMNTEAFF

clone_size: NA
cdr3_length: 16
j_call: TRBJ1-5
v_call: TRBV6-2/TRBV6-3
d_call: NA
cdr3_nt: TGTGCCAGCAGTTACTCAGCGCCGGCTTACAATCAGCCCCAGCATTTT
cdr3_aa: CASSYSAPAYNQPQHF

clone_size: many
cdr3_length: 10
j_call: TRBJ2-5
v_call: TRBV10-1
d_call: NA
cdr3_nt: TGCGCCAGCAGTGTTGAGACCCAGTACTTC
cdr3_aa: CASSVETQYF

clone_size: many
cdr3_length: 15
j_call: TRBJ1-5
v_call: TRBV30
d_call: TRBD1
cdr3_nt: TGTGCCTGGAGGGACACCGGGACAGGGAATCAGCCCCAGCATTTT
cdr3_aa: CAWRDTGTGNQPQHF

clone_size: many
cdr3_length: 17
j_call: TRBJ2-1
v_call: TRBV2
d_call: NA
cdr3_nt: TGTGCCAGCAGCCTAAGTAAGGGTCAAAGGTCCTACAATGAGCAGTTCTTC
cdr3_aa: CASSLSKGQRSYNEQFF

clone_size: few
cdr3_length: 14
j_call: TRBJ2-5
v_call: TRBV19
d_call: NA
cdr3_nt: TGTGCCAGTAGTATGCGGCAGTACGGCGGGACCCAGTACTTC
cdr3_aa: CASSMRQYGGTQYF

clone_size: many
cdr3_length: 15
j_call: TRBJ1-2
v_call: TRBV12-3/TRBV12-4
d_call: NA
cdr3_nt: TGTGCCAGCACCTTAAGCGGGCAGGGCGGCTATGGCTACACCTTC
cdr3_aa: CASTLSGQGGYGYTF

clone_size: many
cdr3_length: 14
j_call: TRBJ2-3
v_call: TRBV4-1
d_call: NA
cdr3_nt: TGCGCCAGCAGCCAAGAAGGTAGCGGAGATACGCAGTATTTT
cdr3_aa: CASSQEGSGDTQYF

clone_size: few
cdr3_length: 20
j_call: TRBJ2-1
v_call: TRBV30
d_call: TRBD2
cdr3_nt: TGTGCCTGGAGAAACCTTCCTAGCGGGGATAGACCAAACATCTACAATGAGCAGTTCTTC
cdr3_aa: CAWRNLPSGDRPNIYNEQFF

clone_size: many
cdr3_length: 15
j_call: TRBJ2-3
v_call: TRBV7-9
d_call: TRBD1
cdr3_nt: TGTGCCAGCAGCCCGACAGGGGGCGGCACAGATACGCAGTATTTT
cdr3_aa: CASSPTGGGTDTQYF

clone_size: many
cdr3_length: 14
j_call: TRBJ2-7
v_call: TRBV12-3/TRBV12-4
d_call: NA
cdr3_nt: TGTGCCAGCAGTTTAGGCCTAGGCCCCTACGAGCAGTACTTC
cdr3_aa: CASSLGLGPYEQYF

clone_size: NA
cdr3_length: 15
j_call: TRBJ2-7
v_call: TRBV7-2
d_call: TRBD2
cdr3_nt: TGTGCCAGCAGCTCCGACGGGGGAGGGCCCTACGAGCAGTACTTC
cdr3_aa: CASSSDGGGPYEQYF

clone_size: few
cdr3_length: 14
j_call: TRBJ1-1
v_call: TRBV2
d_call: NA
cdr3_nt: TGTGCCAGCACTGAAGGGCCAGGGGTGACTGAAGCTTTCTTT
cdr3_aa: CASTEGPGVTEAFF

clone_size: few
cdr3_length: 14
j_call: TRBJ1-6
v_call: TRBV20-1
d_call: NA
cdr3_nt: TGCAGTGCCGCGGGATTGCTTGCCAATTCACCCCTCCACTTT
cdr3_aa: CSAAGLLANSPLHF

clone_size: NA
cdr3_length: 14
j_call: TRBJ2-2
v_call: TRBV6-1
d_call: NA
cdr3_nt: TGTGCCAGCAGTGTATCTTCGGGTGGTGGGGAGCTGTTTTTT
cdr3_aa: CASSVSSGGGELFF

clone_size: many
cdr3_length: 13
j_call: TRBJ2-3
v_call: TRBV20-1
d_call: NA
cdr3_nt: TGCAGTGCTAGCGGTCTGAGGGGAGATACGCAGTATTTT
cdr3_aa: CSASGLRGDTQYF

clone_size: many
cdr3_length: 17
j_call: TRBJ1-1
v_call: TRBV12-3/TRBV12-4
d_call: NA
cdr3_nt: TGTGCCAGCAGTCCTTACTCGCCCTTGGACAGTCACACTGAAGCTTTCTTT
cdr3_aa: CASSPYSPLDSHTEAFF

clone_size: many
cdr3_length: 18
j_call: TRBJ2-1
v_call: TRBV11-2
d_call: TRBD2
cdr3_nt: TGTGCCAGCAGCCAGGGACTAGCGGGAGGGCCCTCCTACAATGAGCAGTTCTTC
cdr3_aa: CASSQGLAGGPSYNEQFF

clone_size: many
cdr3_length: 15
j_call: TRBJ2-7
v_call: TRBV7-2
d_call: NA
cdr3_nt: TGTGCCAGCTCACTCGGACTAACCACGGACTACGAGCAGTACTTC
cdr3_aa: CASSLGLTTDYEQYF

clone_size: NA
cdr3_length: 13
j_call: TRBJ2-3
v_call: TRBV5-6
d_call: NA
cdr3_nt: TGTGCCAGCCGGCGGGGCGTCACAGATACGCAGTATTTT
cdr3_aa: CASRRGVTDTQYF

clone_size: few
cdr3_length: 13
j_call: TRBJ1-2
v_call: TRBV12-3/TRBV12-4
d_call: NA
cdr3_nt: TGTGCCAGCAGTTTGGCGGGGACCTATGGCTACACCTTC
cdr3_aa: CASSLAGTYGYTF